This T cell receptor (beta chain) was sequenced in a study of T cells after yellow fever vaccination. Points from the study as a whole: The secondary T-cell response peaked on day 5, not day 15, but was weaker.

The junction had 9 bases not matched to a gene; V was cut back by 11 bases and J by 5 bases. The CDR3 has 14 amino acids. Germline loops: CDR1 SEHNR, CDR2 FQNEAQ (reference sequence). A universal primer site and UMIs were added as TCR cDNA was made by 5'RACE template switching. TCRdb used MiXCR to reprocess the 5' RACE reads, holding one entry per CDR3 protein. The table records over 35,000 distinct CDR3 sequences, 5% to 7% of them present only once. The table lists this clonotype with many counts. This chain joins TRBV7-9 and TRBJ2-1; 10 bases match TRBD2. This material consisted of PBMCs, either bulk or a sorted T-cell subset (CD4+, CD8+, memory, or dextramer-sorted; not recorded which), taken 45 days after the yellow fever booster vaccination. The receptor comes from a man aged 25-45 years who received the YFV17D yellow fever vaccine. The CDR3 sequence: CAGTGTSANNEQFF. The CDR3 DNA reads TGTGCCGGTACCGGGACTAGCGCTAACAATGAGCAGTTCTTC. The whole variable domain, filled in from reference TRBV7-9 and TRBJ2-1, reads DTGVSQNPRHKITKRGQNVTFRCDPISEHNRLYWYRQTLGQGPEFLTYFQNEAQLEKSRLLSDRFSAERPKGSFSTLEIQRTEQGDSAMYLCAGTGTSANNEQFFGPGTRLTVL.